The 23 T cell receptor beta chains in this list originate from one sample, sequenced in a study of cytomegalovirus exposure and HLA in healthy donors. Profiled with immunoSEQ multiplex PCR; TCRdb holds only in-frame clones, not every one. This table holds tens of thousands of clones, 93% found once. The specimen was PBMCs. These receptors all stem from a man aged 18 to 30 in good health and CMV-seronegative.

The rearrangement uses TRBV6-5 and TRBJ1-1, with TRBD1 as a possible D gene (5 bases). The CDR3 totals 14 residues. Deletions cut 1 base from V and 2 bases from J, with 8 bases between. Germline V gene sequence: CDR1 MNHEY, CDR2 SVGAGI. The CDR3 nucleotides read TGTGCCAGCAGTTACTTAGACAGTAACACTGAAGCTTTCTTT. It yields the protein CASSYLDSNTEAFF.

The chain combines TRBV6-5 with TRBJ1-4, with unresolved D. There are 16 residues in the CDR3. CDR1 is MNHEY, CDR2 SVGAGI, per germline. V lost 0 bases and J 5 bases, leaving 13 bases between the germline ends. The CDR3 loop is CASSYSIYSFNEKLFF. The CDR3 nucleotides read TGTGCCAGCAGTTACTCGATTTACAGCTTCAATGAAAAACTGTTTTTT.

The V call is TRBV5-1, the J call TRBJ1-4; no reliable D call. CDR1 is SGHRS, CDR2 YFSETQ, per germline. The V gene lost 1 base and the J gene lost 2 bases, with 9 bases spanning the gap. This CDR3 spans 15 amino acids. This CDR3 is CASSLQVATNEKLFF. The CDR3 DNA reads as TGCGCCAGCAGCTTGCAGGTGGCGACTAATGAAAAACTGTTTTTT. The full variable domain, in which reference TRBV5-1 and TRBJ1-4 provide the parts outside the CDR3, is KAGVTQTPRYLIKTRGQQVTLSCSPISGHRSVSWYQQTPGQGLQFLFEYFSETQRNKGNFPGRFSGRQFSNSRSEMNVSTLELGDSALYLCASSLQVATNEKLFFGSGTQLSVL.

This clone is a singleton in its sample. This chain joins TRBV28 and TRBJ1-5, with 9 positions matching TRBD1. The length of the CDR3 is 16 residues. Germline CDR1 and CDR2: MDHEN and SYDVKM. The ends lost 5 bases at V and 5 bases at J; junction bases unmatched: 10. CDR3 DNA: TGTGCCAGCAGTAAATCCGGGACAGGGCCGCATCAGCCCCAGCATTTT. Residues: CASSKSGTGPHQPQHF.

This sequence joins TRBV5-1 and TRBJ1-1; 8 bases are a match to TRBD1. This CDR3 comprises 16 residues. Germline lookup yields CDR1 SGHRS and CDR2 YFSETQ. The trim removed 0 bases at V and 5 bases at J, leaving 9 bases unmatched. The CDR3 loop reads CASSLGPGGAWTEAFF. CDR3 nucleotide sequence: TGCGCCAGCAGCTTGGGTCCAGGGGGCGCATGGACTGAAGCTTTCTTT.

The V and J genes are TRBV28 and TRBJ1-5, with 8 positions matching TRBD1. J gave up 6 bases and V 6 bases, and 4 bases lay outside the gene matches. In germline, CDR1 is MDHEN, CDR2 SYDVKM. This CDR3 has 13 amino acids. In nucleotides, the CDR3 is TGTGCCAGCAGGGTGACAGGGGTTCAGCCCCAGCATTTT. As protein: CASRVTGVQPQHF.

The CDR3 region has the DNA TGCGCCAGCAGCTTGGTGGCCAACTCCTACGAGCAGTACTTC. Protein sequence: CASSLVANSYEQYF. V and J are TRBV5-1 and TRBJ2-7, with D unclear. From germline, CDR1 is SGHRS and CDR2 YFSETQ. This CDR3 spans 14 amino acids. V was shortened by 0 bases and J by 0 bases, with 7 bases between the two germline ends.

The V call is TRBV5-6, the J call TRBJ2-7; possible D gene TRBD2, 5 bases. Germline assignment: CDR1 SGHDT and CDR2 YYEEEE. Trimming took 1 base from V and 6 from J, leaving 20 bases between them. The CDR3 loop spans 16 amino acids. The CDR3 loop is CASSLSVGGFRGEQYF. The CDR3 DNA sequence: TGTGCCAGCAGCTTGTCTGTAGGTGGGTTTCGGGGCGAGCAGTACTTC.

This sequence joins TRBV11-2 and TRBJ2-4, with 8 positions matching TRBD1. V trimming: 1 base; J trimming: 16 bases; junction bases outside the gene matches: 9. CDR1 and CDR2 (germline): SGHAT, FQNNGV. This CDR3 is built from 13 residues. The CDR3 coding sequence is TGTGCCAGCAGCTTAGGCCCGGGACAGGCCCCCTACTTC. Translated: CASSLGPGQAPYF.

V is TRBV5-1 and J is TRBJ1-6; D gene ambiguous. This CDR3 region has 14 residues. V lost 3 bases and J lost 7, with 11 bases in between. The germline gives CDR1 SGHRS, CDR2 YFSETQ. CDR3 DNA sequence: TGCGCCAGCAGCTATTGGTCAGAAAATTCACCCCTCCACTTT. Its translation: CASSYWSENSPLHF.

V and J are TRBV5-1 and TRBJ1-4; D may be TRBD1 (5 bases). Germline CDR1 reads SGHRS; CDR2 reads YFSETQ. Trimming stripped 4 bases from V and 2 bases from J, with 12 bases between. The CDR3 is made up of 15 amino acids. Here the CDR3 reads CASSAGQRTNEKLFF. The CDR3 DNA reads as TGCGCCAGCAGCGCAGGGCAGAGGACTAATGAAAAACTGTTTTTT.

This clone came up once. The chain has TRBV9 and TRBJ2-1; D is perhaps TRBD1 (6 bases). Per germline, CDR1 SGDLS and CDR2 YYNGEE. This CDR3 is built from 13 residues. Trimming removed 4 bases from V and 6 bases from J, with 11 bases in between. The CDR3 DNA reads TGTGCCAGCAGCCTAGTGACAGGCAATGAGCAGTTCTTC. This encodes CASSLVTGNEQFF. Supplemented by reference TRBV9 and TRBJ2-1, the full variable domain reads DSGVTQTPKHLITATGQRVTLRCSPRSGDLSVYWYQQSLDQGLQFLIQYYNGEERAKGNILERFSAQQFPDLHSELNLSSLELGDSALYFCASSLVTGNEQFFGPGTRLTVL.

This rearrangement joins TRBV19 to TRBJ2-7, with 11 bases matching TRBD1. The CDR3 runs 15 residues. The V segment lost 4 bases and the J segment 3 bases; nucleotides outside the gene matches: 5. From germline, CDR1 is LNHDA and CDR2 SQIVND (reference sequence). The CDR3 sequence is CASSSWDRGFYEQYF. CDR3 nucleotide sequence: TGTGCCAGTAGTAGCTGGGACAGGGGGTTCTACGAGCAGTACTTC.

J is TRBJ2-7 and V is TRBV7-9; 9 bases fit TRBD1. The V gene end was trimmed by 5 bases and the J gene end by 3 bases; junction bases not matched to a gene: 8. Germline V gives CDR1 SEHNR, CDR2 FQNEAQ (reference sequence). The CDR3 runs 15 residues. CDR3: CASSDRTGAVYEQYF. As DNA, the CDR3 is TGTGCCAGCAGCGACCGGACAGGGGCGGTCTACGAGCAGTACTTC. Full variable domain (missing parts from reference TRBV7-9 and TRBJ2-7): DTGVSQNPRHKITKRGQNVTFRCDPISEHNRLYWYRQTLGQGPEFLTYFQNEAQLEKSRLLSDRFSAERPKGSFSTLEIQRTEQGDSAMYLCASSDRTGAVYEQYFGPGTRLTVT.

The chain is built from TRBV30 and TRBJ1-2; D gene uncertain. Germline V CDR1 and CDR2: GTSNPN, SVGIG (reference sequence). The CDR3 is made up of 13 amino acids. V was cut by 0 bases and J by 3 bases, with 8 bases left in between. In DNA, the CDR3 is TGTGCCTGGAGTGTACGGGTCGACTATGGCTACACCTTC. Protein: CAWSVRVDYGYTF.

The chain couples TRBV4-1 to TRBJ2-1; 9 bases align to TRBD2. This CDR3 contains 18 residues. The junction had 8 bases not matched to a gene; V was cut back by 0 bases and J by 2 bases. Germline-derived CDR1 and CDR2 are MGHRA and YSYEKL. For the CDR3, the DNA is TGCGCCAGCAGCCAAGATCTCGGGACTAGCAAAACCTACAATGAGCAGTTCTTC. This encodes CASSQDLGTSKTYNEQFF.

The gene calls are TRBV11-2 and TRBJ1-2; D gene uncertain. CDR3 length equals 12 residues. Trimming removed 0 bases at V and 8 bases at J, with 7 bases between. Germline CDR1 and CDR2: SGHAT and FQNNGV. This CDR3 is CASSLDRGGYTF. As DNA, the CDR3 is TGTGCCAGCAGCTTAGACAGAGGCGGCTACACCTTC.

J is TRBJ1-2 and V is TRBV5-8; 9 bases are a match to TRBD1. CDR3 length: 15 residues. Trimming at V came to 0 bases and at J to 8 bases, leaving 8 bases not matched to a gene. The germline V gene has CDR1 SGHTS and CDR2 YDEGEE. The CDR3 nucleotides read TGTGCCAGCAGCTTGGGGGACAGGGCAAACAGGGGCTACACCTTC. It specifies CASSLGDRANRGYTF.

A single count supports this clone. This rearrangement joins TRBV5-1 to TRBJ2-3; 9 bases agree with TRBD1. In germline, CDR1 is SGHRS, CDR2 YFSETQ. The CDR3 totals 14 residues. V shed 4 bases and J 6 bases; nucleotides not matched to a gene: 6. The CDR3 sequence: CASSPGQGLDTQYF. For the CDR3, the DNA is TGCGCCAGCAGCCCGGGACAGGGCTTGGATACGCAGTATTTT.

This clone was detected only once. The chain recombines TRBV6-5 with TRBJ1-2; maybe TRBD1 (5 bases). CDR3 length equals 15 residues. Trimming removed 6 bases at V and 1 base at J, with 15 bases between. CDR1 and CDR2 (germline): MNHEY, SVGAGI. As DNA, the CDR3 is TGTGCCAGCAGCCGTTCGGGGGTTCTTAACTATGGCTACACCTTC. Translation: CASSRSGVLNYGYTF.

On this clone itself: Other DNA sequences in this specimen translate into the identical CDR3. The rearrangement uses TRBV5-1 and TRBJ2-7; D remains unclear. The V end was cut by 5 bases, the J end by 0 bases, with 3 bases between. Germline CDR1 is SGHRS and CDR2 is YFSETQ. The CDR3 loop spans 11 amino acids. The CDR3 loop is CASSYSYEQYF. The CDR3 bases are TGCGCCAGCAGTTACTCCTACGAGCAGTACTTC.

J is TRBJ2-3 and V is TRBV6-6, with 8 bases fitting TRBD1. J lost 6 bases, V lost 0 bases, and 2 bases had no gene match. The CDR3 is 14 amino acids. Germline values: CDR1 MNHNY, CDR2 SVGAGI (reference sequence). The CDR3 sequence is CASSYSQGADTQYF. The CDR3 DNA reads TGTGCCAGCAGTTACTCCCAGGGGGCGGATACGCAGTATTTT.

The CDR3 nucleotides are TGTGCCAGCAGCCAGGCTAGCGTTGAGCAGTTCTTC. Protein sequence: CASSQASVEQFF. The rearrangement joins TRBV5-6 to TRBJ2-1; maybe TRBD2 (6 bases). CDR1 is SGHDT, CDR2 YYEEEE, per germline. This CDR3 contains 12 residues. V lost 4 bases, J lost 9 bases, and 11 bases lay in between. The complete variable domain, with remaining parts taken from reference TRBV5-6 and TRBJ2-1, reads DAGVTQSPTHLIKTRGQQVTLRCSPKSGHDTVSWYQQALGQGPQFIFQYYEEEERQRGNFPDRFSGHQFPNYSSELNVNALLLGDSALYLCASSQASVEQFFGPGTRLTVL.